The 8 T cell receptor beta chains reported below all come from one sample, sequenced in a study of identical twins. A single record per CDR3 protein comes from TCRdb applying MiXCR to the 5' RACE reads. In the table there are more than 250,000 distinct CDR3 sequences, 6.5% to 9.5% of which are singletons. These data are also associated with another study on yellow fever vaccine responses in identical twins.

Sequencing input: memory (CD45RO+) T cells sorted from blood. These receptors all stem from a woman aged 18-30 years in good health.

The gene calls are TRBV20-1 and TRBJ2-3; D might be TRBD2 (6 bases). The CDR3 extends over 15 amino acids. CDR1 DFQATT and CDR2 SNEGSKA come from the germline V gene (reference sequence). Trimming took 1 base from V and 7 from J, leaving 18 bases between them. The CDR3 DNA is TGCAGTGCTAGAGCGGCAGGTGCGGGGTGGAATACGCAGTATTTT. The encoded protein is CSARAAGAGWNTQYF.

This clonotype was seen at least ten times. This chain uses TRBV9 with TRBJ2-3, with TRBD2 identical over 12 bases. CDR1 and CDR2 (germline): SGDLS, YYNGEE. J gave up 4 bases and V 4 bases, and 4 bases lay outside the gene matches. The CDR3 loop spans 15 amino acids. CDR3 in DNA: TGTGCCAGCAGCTTACGACTAGCGGGAGCAGATACGCAGTATTTT. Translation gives CASSLRLAGADTQYF.

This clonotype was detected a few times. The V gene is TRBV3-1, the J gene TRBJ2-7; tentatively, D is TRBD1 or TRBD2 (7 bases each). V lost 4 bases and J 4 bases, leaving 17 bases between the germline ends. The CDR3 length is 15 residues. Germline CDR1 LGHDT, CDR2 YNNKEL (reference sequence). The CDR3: CASSPNNRGGYEQYF. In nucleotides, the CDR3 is TGTGCCAGCAGCCCCAATAACAGGGGAGGGTACGAGCAGTACTTC.

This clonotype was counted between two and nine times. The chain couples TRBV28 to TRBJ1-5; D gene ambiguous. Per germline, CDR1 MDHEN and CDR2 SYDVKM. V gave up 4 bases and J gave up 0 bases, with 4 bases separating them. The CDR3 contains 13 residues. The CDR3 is CASSSYSNQPQHF. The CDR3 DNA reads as TGTGCCAGCAGTTCCTATAGCAATCAGCCCCAGCATTTT. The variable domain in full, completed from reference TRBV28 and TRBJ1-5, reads DVKVTQSSRYLVKRTGEKVFLECVQDMDHENMFWYRQDPGLGLRLIYFSYDVKMKEKGDIPEGYSVSREKKERFSLILESASTNQTSMYLCASSSYSNQPQHFGDGTRLSIL.

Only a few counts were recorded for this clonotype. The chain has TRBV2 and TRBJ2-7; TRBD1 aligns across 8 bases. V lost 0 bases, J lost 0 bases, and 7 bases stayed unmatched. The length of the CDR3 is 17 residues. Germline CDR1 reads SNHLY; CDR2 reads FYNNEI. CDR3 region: CASSEALGTGTSYEQYF. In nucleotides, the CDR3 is TGTGCCAGCAGTGAAGCGCTTGGGACAGGCACCTCCTACGAGCAGTACTTC.

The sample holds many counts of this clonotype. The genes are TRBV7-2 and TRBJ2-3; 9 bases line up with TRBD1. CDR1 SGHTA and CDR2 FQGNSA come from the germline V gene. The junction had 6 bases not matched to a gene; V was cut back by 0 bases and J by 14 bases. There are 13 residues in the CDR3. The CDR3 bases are TGTGCCAGCAGCTTAGCGACAGGGGGAATAGGGTATTTT. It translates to CASSLATGGIGYF.

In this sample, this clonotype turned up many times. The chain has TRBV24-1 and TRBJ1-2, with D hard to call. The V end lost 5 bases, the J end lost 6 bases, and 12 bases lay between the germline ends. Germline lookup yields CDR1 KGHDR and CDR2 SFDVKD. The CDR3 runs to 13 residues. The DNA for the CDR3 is TGTGCCACCAGTGCCCGGGAGGGCCATGGCTACACCTTC. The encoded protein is CATSAREGHGYTF.

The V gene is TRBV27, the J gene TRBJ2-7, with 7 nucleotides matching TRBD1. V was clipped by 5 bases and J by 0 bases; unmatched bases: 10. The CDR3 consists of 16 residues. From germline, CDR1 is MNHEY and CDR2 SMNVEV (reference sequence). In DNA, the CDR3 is TGTGCCAGCAGTCCGGTGGAAGCAGGGGGCTCCTACGAGCAGTACTTC. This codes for CASSPVEAGGSYEQYF.